The entry that follows covers one TCR beta chain sequence. Its antigen is not known. Time point noted: newly diagnosed, previously untreated cHL patient sample. Researchers used magnetic negative selection to pull out pure CD4+ T cells from thawed PBMCs. Comparison samples consisted of PBMCs from newly diagnosed, untreated classical Hodgkin lymphoma. Deletions cut 6 bases from V and 4 bases from J, with 21 bases between. The CDR3 extends over 16 amino acids. Germline V gives CDR1 MDHEN, CDR2 SYDVKM. Profiled with immunoSEQ multiplex PCR; TCRdb holds only in-frame clones, not every one. Seen here are about 35,000 clones, about 89% observed once, and the top ten hold about 0.22%. The sample is drawn from a study of PD-1 blockade in classical Hodgkin lymphoma. Study outcomes and limitations: When set against healthy donors, newly diagnosed patients were reported to show lower baseline TCR diversity. Reasons behind the repertoire differences stay unclear, perhaps disease activity or earlier therapy.

The TCR sequence derives from a human donor with classical Hodgkin lymphoma. V usage is TRBV28 and J usage is TRBJ1-2; D might be TRBD1 (5 bases). Sample: CD4+ T cells from blood. CDR3 protein: CASSLRPGADRYGYTF. In DNA, the CDR3 is TGTGCCAGCAGCCTACGCCCCGGGGCGGATCGCTATGGCTACACCTTC.